The present T cell receptor beta chain was sequenced within a study of T-cell reconstitution after alpha-beta-depleted transplantation in children. Broader study findings: Where alpha-beta T cells came from about two months after transplant was reportedly several hundred expanded graft clones. A year had passed since transplant, and T-cell counts and diversity by then came mostly from newly produced T cells.

This clonotype was seen many times. No antigen is known for it. Germline loops: CDR1 MGHRA, CDR2 YSYEKL. The CDR3 is 15 amino acids. The V end was cut by 1 base, the J end by 0 bases, with 7 bases between. A library of TCRbeta sequences, prepared with unique molecular identifiers, was generated. MiXCR, run by TCRdb on the PCR reads, gives a single entry per CDR3 protein. Here the sample spans 97,000 or so distinct CDR3 sequences, around 7% being singletons. The sample consisted of PBMCs, taken before TCRalphabeta/CD19-depleted stem cell transplant. The receptor was derived from a boy aged 2 to 9 with acute lymphoblastic leukemia, due to receive a stem cell transplant. The V and J genes are TRBV4-1 and TRBJ1-5; no reliable D call. The CDR3 DNA reads TGCGCCAGCAGCCAAGGACGGTATAGCAATCAGCCCCAGCATTTT. Amino acids: CASSQGRYSNQPQHF.